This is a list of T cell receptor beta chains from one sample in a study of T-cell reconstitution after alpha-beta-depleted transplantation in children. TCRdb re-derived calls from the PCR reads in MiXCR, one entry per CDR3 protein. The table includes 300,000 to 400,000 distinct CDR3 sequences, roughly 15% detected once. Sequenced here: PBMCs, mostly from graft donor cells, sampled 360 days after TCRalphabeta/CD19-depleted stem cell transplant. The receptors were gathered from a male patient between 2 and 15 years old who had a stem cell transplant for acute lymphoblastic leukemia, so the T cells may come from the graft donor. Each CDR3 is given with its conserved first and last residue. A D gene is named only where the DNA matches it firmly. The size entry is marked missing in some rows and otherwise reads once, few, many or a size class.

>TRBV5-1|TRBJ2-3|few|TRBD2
TGCGCCAGCAGCCCACGGGGACTAGCGGGAGACCCGAGCACAGATACGCAGTATTTT
CASSPRGLAGDPSTDTQYF
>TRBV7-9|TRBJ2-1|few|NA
TGTGCCAGCAGCTTCCTCGTTGGGCAGGGCAATGAGCAGTTCTTC
CASSFLVGQGNEQFF
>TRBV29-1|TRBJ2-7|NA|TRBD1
TGCAGCGCCGAGGACAGGGATAAGGACTACGAGCAGTACTTC
CSAEDRDKDYEQYF
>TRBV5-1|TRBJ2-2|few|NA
TGCGCCAGCAGCTCTACTAGTAGAATCGGGGAGCTGTTTTTT
CASSSTSRIGELFF
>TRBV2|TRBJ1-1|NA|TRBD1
TGTGCCAGCAGCAAGGGGGCCCTGAACACTGAAGCTTTCTTT
CASSKGALNTEAFF
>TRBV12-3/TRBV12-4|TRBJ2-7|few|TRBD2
TGTGCCAGCAATATCGGCCCCCCTAGCGGGGCCTACGAGCAGTACTTC
CASNIGPPSGAYEQYF
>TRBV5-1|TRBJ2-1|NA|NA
TGCGCCAGCAGCTTGGTCTTTGCGGGCGACAATGAGCAGTTCTTC
CASSLVFAGDNEQFF
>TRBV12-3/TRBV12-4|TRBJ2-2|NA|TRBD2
TGTGCCAGCAGTTTAAGCGGGAGGGCGAACACCGGGGAGCTGTTTTTT
CASSLSGRANTGELFF
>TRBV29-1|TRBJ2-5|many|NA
TGCAGCGTTTTACCCCCGATTTTGCCCACCCAGTACTTC
CSVLPPILPTQYF
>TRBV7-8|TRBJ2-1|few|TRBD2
TGTGCCAGCAGCTGGGGGACTAGCTGGGAGTTCTTC
CASSWGTSWEFF
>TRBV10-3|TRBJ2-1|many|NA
TGTGCCATCGCAGAGGGGGGAACAAACAATGAGCAGTTCTTC
CAIAEGGTNNEQFF
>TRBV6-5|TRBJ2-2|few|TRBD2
TGTGCCAGCAGTTACTCTGGACTAGCGGGCCCGGGGGGGGAGCTGTTTTTT
CASSYSGLAGPGGELFF
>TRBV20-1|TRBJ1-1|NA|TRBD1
TGCAGTGCTTTCCACCGCAGGGGGGCGGGCACTGAAGCTTTCTTT
CSAFHRRGAGTEAFF
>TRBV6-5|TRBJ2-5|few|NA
TGTGCCAGCAGTTACTCGTCCCAAGAGACCCAGTACTTC
CASSYSSQETQYF
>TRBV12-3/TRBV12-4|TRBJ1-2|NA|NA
TGTGCCAGCAGTATGAAGCGCTATGGCTACACCTTC
CASSMKRYGYTF
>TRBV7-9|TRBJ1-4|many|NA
TGTGCCAGCAGACACGTCAATGAAAAACTGTTTTTT
CASRHVNEKLFF
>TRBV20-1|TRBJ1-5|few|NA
TGCAGTGGTGTCCCGGGCCCTAATCAGCCCCAGCATTTT
CSGVPGPNQPQHF
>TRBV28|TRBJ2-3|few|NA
TGTGCCAGCAGTTTGGGGTGGAGGGGGAGCACAGCCACAGATACGCAGTGTTTT
CASSLGWRGSTATDTQCF
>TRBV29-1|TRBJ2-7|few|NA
TGCAGCGTCATACCTGCGGACGGGGTACCCTACGAGCAGTACTTC
CSVIPADGVPYEQYF
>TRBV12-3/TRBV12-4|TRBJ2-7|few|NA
TGTGCCAGCAGTTTATTGGGAGGGGGCAGCTCCTACGAGCAGTACTTC
CASSLLGGGSSYEQYF
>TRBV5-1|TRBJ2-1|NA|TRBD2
TGCGCCAGCAGCTTAGAGCGGGAGGGCCGTTACAATGAGCAGTTCTTC
CASSLEREGRYNEQFF
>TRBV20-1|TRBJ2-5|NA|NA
TGCAGTGCTAGGAGTGGACAAGAGACCCAGTACTTC
CSARSGQETQYF
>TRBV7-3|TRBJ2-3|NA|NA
TGTGCCAGCAGCTTACGCGGGACGGCAGATACGCAGTATTTT
CASSLRGTADTQYF
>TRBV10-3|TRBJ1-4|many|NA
TGTGCCATCAGTGCGACCGGGGATCAGGATGAAAAACTGTTTTTT
CAISATGDQDEKLFF
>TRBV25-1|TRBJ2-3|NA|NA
TGTGCCAGCAGTCACCCCAACCTCTTCACAGATACGCAGTATTTT
CASSHPNLFTDTQYF
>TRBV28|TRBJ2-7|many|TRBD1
TGTGCCAGCAGGCCCACGAGTTGGACAGGGATAGGGTACGAGCAGTACTTC
CASRPTSWTGIGYEQYF
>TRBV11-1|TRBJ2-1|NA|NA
TGTGCCAGCAGTCTTCAAAGGGGCGGTGAGCAGTTCTTC
CASSLQRGGEQFF
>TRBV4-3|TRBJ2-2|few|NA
TGCGCCAGCAGCCAAGAATTTAACGGGGGGAACACCGGGGAGCTGTTTTTT
CASSQEFNGGNTGELFF
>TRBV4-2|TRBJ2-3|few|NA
TGTGCCAGCAGCCAAGGCGGAACCACAGATACGCAGTATTTT
CASSQGGTTDTQYF
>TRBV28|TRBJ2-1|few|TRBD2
TGTGCCAGCAGTTTCATTCGACTAGCGGGAGGGGTCATTGAGCAGTTCTTC
CASSFIRLAGGVIEQFF
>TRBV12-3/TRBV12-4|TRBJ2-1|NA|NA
TGTGCCAGCACTTCGGGGAGTCCGCTCGCTGAGCAGTTCTTC
CASTSGSPLAEQFF
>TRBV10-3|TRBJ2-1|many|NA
TGTGCCATCAGTGGTAGTAAAAATGAGCAGTTCTTC
CAISGSKNEQFF
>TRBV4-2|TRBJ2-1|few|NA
TGTGCCAGCAGCCAAGACTGGGGCGGGTACAATGAGCAGTTCTTC
CASSQDWGGYNEQFF
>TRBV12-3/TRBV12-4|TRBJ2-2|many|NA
TGTGCCAGCAATAACCCCGGGGAGCTGTTTTTT
CASNNPGELFF
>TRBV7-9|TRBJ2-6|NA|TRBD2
TGTGCCAGCAGCTTAGGCCCCCTAGCGGCGGCCAACGTCCTGACTTTC
CASSLGPLAAANVLTF
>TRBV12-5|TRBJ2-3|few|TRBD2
TGTGCTAGTGGCCCCGGGGGGACCACAGATACGCAGTATTTT
CASGPGGTTDTQYF
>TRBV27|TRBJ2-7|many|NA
TGTGCCAGCAGTTTATCTGGGGGAAACGAGCAGTACTTC
CASSLSGGNEQYF
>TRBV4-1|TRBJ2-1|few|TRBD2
TGCGCCAGCAGCCAAGAATTTTTGGCGGGAGGGCGGTTCTTC
CASSQEFLAGGRFF
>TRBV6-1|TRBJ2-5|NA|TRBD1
TGTGCCAGCAGCAACTTGGGGGACAGGGGAAAGACCCAGTACTTC
CASSNLGDRGKTQYF
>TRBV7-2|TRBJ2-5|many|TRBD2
TGTGCCAGCAGCTTAAGGCCATGGCTAGCGGGAGAGGAGACCCAGTACTTC
CASSLRPWLAGEETQYF
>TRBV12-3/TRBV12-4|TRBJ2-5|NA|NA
TGTGCCAGCAGTTCCACGGACGGCAGAGGGGAGACCCAGTACTTC
CASSSTDGRGETQYF
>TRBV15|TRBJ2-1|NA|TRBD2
TGTGCCACCAGCAGGGCTACTAGCGGGAGTAGTAATGAGCAGTTCTTC
CATSRATSGSSNEQFF
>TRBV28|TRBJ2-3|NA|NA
TGTGCCAGCAGTTTATCTTTAGCGGAGACCGAAGATACGCAGTATTTT
CASSLSLAETEDTQYF
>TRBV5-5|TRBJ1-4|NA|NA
TGTGCCAGCAGCGGAGCAAATGAAAAACTGTTTTTT
CASSGANEKLFF